A selection of T cell receptor beta chains follows, all from one sample in a study of blood T cell repertoires in COVID-19. The table came from immunoSEQ multiplex PCR; TCRdb's copy has only in-frame clones and leaves some out. The table has approximately 66,000 clones, 75% to 90% seen once. Sequenced: peripheral blood. The source of these receptors is a human donor with active COVID-19. The donor label of this sample is uncertain. Each CDR3 is given with its conserved first and last residue. The order of the fields is J gene, D gene, clone size, V gene, CDR3 DNA, CDR3 protein. The D gene is left open where the match is weak. The listing skips clone size in some rows; elsewhere it reads once, few, many or a size class.

j_call: TRBJ1-1; d_call: TRBD1; clone_size: once; v_call: TRBV5-1; cdr3_nt: TGCGCCAGCAGCCCGATCGGGACAGGGGACGAAGCTTTCTTT; cdr3_aa: CASSPIGTGDEAFF
j_call: TRBJ2-3; d_call: -; clone_size: -; v_call: TRBV5-4; cdr3_nt: TGTGCCAGCAGCACTCATGTGGGCCCCTTAGATACGCAGTATTTT; cdr3_aa: CASSTHVGPLDTQYF
j_call: TRBJ2-7; d_call: -; clone_size: -; v_call: TRBV14; cdr3_nt: TGTGCCAGCAGCCAAGCGGTAGGGGGGGCGGGCGAGCAGTACTTC; cdr3_aa: CASSQAVGGAGEQYF
j_call: TRBJ2-1; d_call: TRBD2; clone_size: -; v_call: TRBV3-1/TRBV3-2; cdr3_nt: TGTGCCAGCAGCCCTTTAACCGGGGGGGCAAGTAATGAGCAGTTCTTC; cdr3_aa: CASSPLTGGASNEQFF
j_call: TRBJ2-7; d_call: -; clone_size: once; v_call: TRBV6-5; cdr3_nt: TGTGCCAGCCGCTGGGGGGACCCCTACGAGCAGTACTTC; cdr3_aa: CASRWGDPYEQYF
j_call: TRBJ1-1; d_call: -; clone_size: -; v_call: TRBV6-2/TRBV6-3; cdr3_nt: TGTGCCAGCAGTTACGGGGTTTGGGGACAAGGAGCTTTCTTT; cdr3_aa: CASSYGVWGQGAFF
j_call: TRBJ2-2; d_call: -; clone_size: -; v_call: TRBV14; cdr3_nt: TGTGCCAGCAGCCTAGGTTCGGGACTGGCGAACACCGGGGAGCTGTTTTTT; cdr3_aa: CASSLGSGLANTGELFF
j_call: TRBJ2-1; d_call: TRBD1; clone_size: -; v_call: TRBV7-9; cdr3_nt: TGTGCCACCTCCGAACAGGGGAAGGGACACAGCTCCTACAATGAGCAGTTCTTC; cdr3_aa: CATSEQGKGHSSYNEQFF
j_call: TRBJ2-6; d_call: -; clone_size: -; v_call: TRBV28; cdr3_nt: TGTGCCAGCAGGCCGGACAGTTCTGGGGCCAACGTCCTGACTTTC; cdr3_aa: CASRPDSSGANVLTF
j_call: TRBJ1-1; d_call: -; clone_size: -; v_call: TRBV5-4; cdr3_nt: TGTGCCAGCAGACGAGGGACCCCGGAGGGGAACACTGAAGCTTTCTTT; cdr3_aa: CASRRGTPEGNTEAFF
j_call: TRBJ2-3; d_call: -; clone_size: -; v_call: TRBV4-3; cdr3_nt: TGCGCCAGCAGCCAAGGACTAGTCCTGGATACGCAGTATTTT; cdr3_aa: CASSQGLVLDTQYF
j_call: TRBJ2-7; d_call: TRBD1; clone_size: -; v_call: TRBV6-5; cdr3_nt: TGTGCCAGCAGTTCAGACAGGGTCTCCTACGAGCAGTACTTC; cdr3_aa: CASSSDRVSYEQYF
j_call: TRBJ2-2; d_call: TRBD1; clone_size: once; v_call: TRBV6-5; cdr3_nt: TGTGCCAGCAGTTACTCGGGGACAGTCACCGGGGAGCTGTTTTTT; cdr3_aa: CASSYSGTVTGELFF
j_call: TRBJ1-2; d_call: TRBD1; clone_size: -; v_call: TRBV6-5; cdr3_nt: TGTGCCAGCAGACCACAGGGGACAAACTATGGCTACACCTTC; cdr3_aa: CASRPQGTNYGYTF
j_call: TRBJ2-7; d_call: TRBD2; clone_size: -; v_call: TRBV7-6; cdr3_nt: TGTGCCAGCAGCACCAACGGACTAGCGGGAGTGGAGCAGTACTTC; cdr3_aa: CASSTNGLAGVEQYF
j_call: TRBJ2-2; d_call: -; clone_size: few; v_call: TRBV5-1; cdr3_nt: TGCGCCAGCGTCGGCCAGGCACCGAACACCGGGGAGCTGTTTTTT; cdr3_aa: CASVGQAPNTGELFF
j_call: TRBJ1-1; d_call: TRBD1; clone_size: -; v_call: TRBV5-1; cdr3_nt: TGCGCCAGCAGGGATCGGGACAGGGGGCGGGACACTGAAGCTTTCTTT; cdr3_aa: CASRDRDRGRDTEAFF
j_call: TRBJ2-7; d_call: -; clone_size: -; v_call: TRBV29-1; cdr3_nt: TGCAGCGTTGAAGGGTCTGGAGGGGCTGGCCCCTACGAGCAGTACTTC; cdr3_aa: CSVEGSGGAGPYEQYF
j_call: TRBJ2-6; d_call: -; clone_size: -; v_call: TRBV5-6; cdr3_nt: TGTGCCAGCAGCTTCGGACTGAGGTCTGGGGCCAACGTCCTGACTTTC; cdr3_aa: CASSFGLRSGANVLTF